This entry lists 9 T cell receptor beta chains sequenced from one sample in a study of blood T cells in healthy people across ages. A sample-barcoded 5' primer and a J-beta primer mix were used in a second PCR of roughly 7 to 11 cycles. TCRdb independently ran MiXCR on the 5' RACE reads; one entry per CDR3 protein. Altogether 1 million to 1.2 million distinct CDR3 sequences are present, more than 30% being singletons, with the ten largest covering less than 15%. Sequenced input: blood. Receptor source: a man between 18 and 29 years old in good health.

The chain employs TRBV7-3 and TRBJ2-2; TRBD1 might be the D (5 bases). Trimming cost V 2 bases and J 7 bases, with 14 bases left between them. CDR1 SGHTA and CDR2 FQGTGA come from the germline V gene. The CDR3 totals 15 residues. The CDR3 nucleotides are TGTGCCAGCAGCTTATTGTCAGGGAACGACGGGGAGCTGTTTTTT. Translated, it gives CASSLLSGNDGELFF.

This chain joins TRBV14 and TRBJ2-5; TRBD2 agrees at 7 bases. The CDR3 covers 15 residues. The J segment lost 11 bases and the V segment lost 1 base, leaving 13 bases of the junction unmatched. Germline V gene data show CDR1 as SGHDN and CDR2 as FVKESK. The CDR3 sequence is CASSQAGGEYNEQYF. CDR3 in DNA: TGTGCCAGCAGCCAAGCGGGGGGAGAATACAATGAGCAGTACTTC.

The chain uses TRBV7-3 and TRBJ2-1, with a weak D call TRBD1 (5 bases). Germline loops: CDR1 SGHTA, CDR2 FQGTGA. Trimming removed 1 base at V and 0 bases at J, with 13 bases between. The CDR3 is 17 amino acids. CDR3 amino acids: CASSLMGRTSSYNEQFF. The CDR3 coding sequence is TGTGCCAGCAGCTTAATGGGGCGGACGAGCTCCTACAATGAGCAGTTCTTC.

The chain combines TRBV6-1 with TRBJ1-1; no reliable D call. Germline CDR1 and CDR2: MNHNS and SASEGT. The germline V and J ends were trimmed by 2 bases and 10 bases, with 14 bases remaining between them. The CDR3 has 13 amino acids. CDR3 sequence: CASSEQLGAGAFF. The CDR3 DNA follows: TGTGCCAGCAGTGAACAATTAGGAGCGGGAGCTTTCTTT.

This clonotype appeared a few times. V and J are TRBV15 and TRBJ1-1; 7 positions match TRBD1. J gave up 4 bases and V 4 bases, and 6 bases lay outside the gene matches. The CDR3 contains 14 residues. Germline CDR1 and CDR2: LNHNV and YYDKDF (reference sequence). The DNA of the CDR3 is TGTGCCACCAGCATAGAACAGGGGAGCACTGAAGCTTTCTTT. Translated: CATSIEQGSTEAFF. The entire variable domain, with the rest obtained from reference TRBV15 and TRBJ1-1, is as follows: DAMVIQNPRYQVTQFGKPVTLSCSQTLNHNVMYWYQQKSSQAPKLLFHYYDKDFNNEADTPDNFQSRRPNTSFCFLDIRSPGLGDTAMYLCATSIEQGSTEAFFGQGTRLTVV.

This clonotype was detected only a few times. The genes are TRBV4-2 and TRBJ1-6; tentatively, D is TRBD1 (5 bases). The CDR3 has 16 amino acids. Germline values: CDR1 LGHNA, CDR2 YNFKEQ. V was clipped by 0 bases and J by 10 bases, with 16 bases between them. The CDR3 DNA sequence: TGTGCCAGCAGCCAAGAGGGTTCCCGGGACTCCTCACCCCTCCACTTT. Translation gives CASSQEGSRDSSPLHF.

This chain links TRBV12-3 or TRBV12-4 with TRBJ1-5; weak D call: TRBD1 (6 bases). Trimming shortened V by 3 bases and J by 4 bases, and 13 bases separated the two germline ends. The CDR3 spans 15 residues. CDR3 coding DNA: TGTGCCAGCAGTTTCGGCGAGGGGGAGAATCAGCCCCAGCATTTT. Residues: CASSFGEGENQPQHF.

This clonotype has just a few counts. The chain joins TRBV7-8 to TRBJ2-3; D is possibly TRBD1 (5 bases). CDR3 length equals 17 residues. Germline CDR1 SGHVS, CDR2 FQNEAQ. The germline V and J ends were trimmed by 3 bases and 1 base, with 17 bases remaining between them. CDR3 DNA sequence: TGTGCCAGCAGCTTTACTCGGACATCGAGCCGCACAGATACGCAGTATTTT. Residues: CASSFTRTSSRTDTQYF.

Note on this clonotype: One junction end disagrees with the germline gene, perhaps due to a read error. The gene calls are TRBV2 and TRBJ1-5; D is undetermined. Germline V gene sequence: CDR1 SNHLY, CDR2 FYNNEI. CDR3 length: 14 amino acids. The CDR3 DNA reads as TGTGCCAGCGGTGAACGGGCGGATTGGTGGCCCCAGCATTTT. Amino acids: CASGERADWWPQHF.